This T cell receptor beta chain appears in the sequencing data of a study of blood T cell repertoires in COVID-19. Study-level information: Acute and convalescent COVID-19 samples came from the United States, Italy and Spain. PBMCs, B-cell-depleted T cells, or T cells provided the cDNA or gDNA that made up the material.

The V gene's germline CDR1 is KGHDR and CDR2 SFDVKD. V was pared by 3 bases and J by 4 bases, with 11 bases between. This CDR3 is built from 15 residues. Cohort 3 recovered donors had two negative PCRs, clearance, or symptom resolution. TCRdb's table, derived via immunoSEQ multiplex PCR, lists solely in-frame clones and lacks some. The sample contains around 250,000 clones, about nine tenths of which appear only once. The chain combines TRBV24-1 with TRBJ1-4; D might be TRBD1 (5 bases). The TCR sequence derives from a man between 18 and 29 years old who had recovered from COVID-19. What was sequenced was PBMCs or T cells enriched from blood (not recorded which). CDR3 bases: TGTGCCACCAGTGATCACGACAGCATTAATGAAAAACTGTTTTTT. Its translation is CATSDHDSINEKLFF.